These 3 T cell receptor beta chains were sequenced from one sample in a study of T cell responses to AZD1222 COVID-19 vaccine. Some clones are missing from TCRdb's copy, which holds only in-frame ones; the method was immunoSEQ multiplex PCR. The data hold tens of thousands of clones, with approximately 83% observed a single time. The sequenced sample was peripheral blood, obtained 28 days after the second AZD1222 dose. These receptors were taken from an adult who received the AZD1222 COVID-19 vaccine.

V and J are TRBV5-1 and TRBJ1-2; no definite D call. Per the germline V gene, CDR1 is SGHRS and CDR2 is YFSETQ. V was cut by 2 bases and J by 2 bases, with 13 bases left in between. This CDR3 has 15 amino acids. This chain's CDR3 is CASSFGPPENYGYTF. The CDR3 region has the DNA TGCGCCAGCAGCTTTGGCCCCCCGGAGAACTATGGCTACACCTTC.

The V call is TRBV4-1, the J call TRBJ2-7, with 10 bases identical to TRBD2. CDR1 and CDR2 from the germline V gene are MGHRA and YSYEKL. Trimming cost V 2 bases and J 4 bases; bases outside gene matches: 2. The CDR3 loop spans 14 amino acids. The CDR3 DNA reads as TGCGCCAGCAGCCAACTAGCGGGAGTTTACGAGCAGTACTTC. Its protein is CASSQLAGVYEQYF.

This chain links TRBV14 with TRBJ1-2; D is uncertain. This CDR3 spans 15 amino acids. CDR1 and CDR2 (germline): SGHDN, FVKESK. Trimming removed 2 bases from V and 4 bases from J, with 14 bases in between. The CDR3 nucleotides are TGTGCCAGCAGCCAAACCCCACAGCAAGGCTATGGCTACACCTTC. Translation gives CASSQTPQQGYGYTF.